This T cell receptor (beta chain) was sequenced for a study of beta chain features in type 1 diabetes. In this sample, this clone turned up a few times. Expressed TCRB transcripts were sequenced, since all the RNA that had been isolated was reverse transcribed. Generated by immunoSEQ multiplex PCR, the TCRdb table keeps only in-frame clones and is missing some. The data hold about 230,000 clones, with about 10% observed a single time. The material sequenced was naive CD4+ T cells from blood. The receptor's source is a woman aged 18 to 35 in good health.

The CDR3 bases are TGTGCCAGCAGTTACGTTTCCGGGCAGCCCCAGCATTTT. The encoded protein is CASSYVSGQPQHF. The rearrangement links TRBV6-5 to TRBJ1-5; D unclear. This CDR3 spans 13 amino acids. CDR1 MNHEY and CDR2 SVGAGI come from the germline V gene. The V end was cut by 2 bases, the J end by 7 bases, with 9 bases between.